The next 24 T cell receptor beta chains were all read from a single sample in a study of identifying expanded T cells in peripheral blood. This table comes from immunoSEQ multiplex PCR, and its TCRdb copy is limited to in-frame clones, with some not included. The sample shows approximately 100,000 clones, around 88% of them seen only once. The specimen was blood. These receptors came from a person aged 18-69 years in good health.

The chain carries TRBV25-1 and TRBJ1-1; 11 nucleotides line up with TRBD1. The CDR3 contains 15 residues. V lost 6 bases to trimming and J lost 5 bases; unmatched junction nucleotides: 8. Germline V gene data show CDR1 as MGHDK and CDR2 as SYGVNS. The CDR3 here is CASRGTGGLGTEAFF. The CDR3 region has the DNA TGTGCCAGCAGGGGGACAGGGGGTTTAGGGACTGAAGCTTTCTTT.

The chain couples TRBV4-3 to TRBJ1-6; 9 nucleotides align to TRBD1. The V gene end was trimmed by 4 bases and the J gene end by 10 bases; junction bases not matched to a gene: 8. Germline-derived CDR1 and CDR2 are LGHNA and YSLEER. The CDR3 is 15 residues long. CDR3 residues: CASSPRTGDSSPLHF. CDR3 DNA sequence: TGCGCCAGCAGCCCGAGGACAGGGGATTCGTCACCCCTCCACTTT.

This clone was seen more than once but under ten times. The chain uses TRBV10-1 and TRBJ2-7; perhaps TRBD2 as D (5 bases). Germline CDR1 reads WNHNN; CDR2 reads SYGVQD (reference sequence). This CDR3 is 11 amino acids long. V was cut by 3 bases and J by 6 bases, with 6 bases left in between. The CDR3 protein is CASSDSGEQYF. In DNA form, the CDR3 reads TGCGCCAGCAGTGACAGCGGCGAGCAGTACTTC.

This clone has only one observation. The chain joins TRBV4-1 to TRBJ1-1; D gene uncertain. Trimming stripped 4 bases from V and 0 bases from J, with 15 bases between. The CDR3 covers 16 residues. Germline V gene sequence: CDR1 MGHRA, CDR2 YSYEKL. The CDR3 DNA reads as TGCGCCAGCAGCCCCACCCCTGGGAGTGTGAACACTGAAGCTTTCTTT. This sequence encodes CASSPTPGSVNTEAFF.

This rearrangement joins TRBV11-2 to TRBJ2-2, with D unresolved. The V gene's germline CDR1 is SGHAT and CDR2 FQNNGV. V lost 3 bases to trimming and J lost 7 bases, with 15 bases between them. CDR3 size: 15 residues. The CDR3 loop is CASSLWNTGGGELFF. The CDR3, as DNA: TGTGCCAGCAGCTTGTGGAACACCGGCGGCGGGGAGCTGTTTTTT.

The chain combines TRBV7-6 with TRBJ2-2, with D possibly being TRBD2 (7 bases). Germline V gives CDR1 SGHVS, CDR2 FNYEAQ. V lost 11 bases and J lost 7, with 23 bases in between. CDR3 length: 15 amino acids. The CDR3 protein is CAGSLGGGADGELFF. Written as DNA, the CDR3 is TGTGCCGGCTCCCTGGGAGGGGGGGCCGACGGGGAGCTGTTTTTT. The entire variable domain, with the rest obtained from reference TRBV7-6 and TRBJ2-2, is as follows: GAGVSQSPRYKVTKRGQDVALRCDPISGHVSLYWYRQALGQGPEFLTYFNYEAQQDKSGLPNDRFSAERPEGSISTLTIQRTEQRDSAMYRCAGSLGGGADGELFFGEGSRLTVL.

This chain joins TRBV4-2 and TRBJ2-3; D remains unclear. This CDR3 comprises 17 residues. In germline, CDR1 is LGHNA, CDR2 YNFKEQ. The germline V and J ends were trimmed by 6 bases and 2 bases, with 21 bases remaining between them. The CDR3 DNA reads TGTGCCAGCAGAGACCCTTCTGTCCGAAGGGCCACAGATACGCAGTATTTT. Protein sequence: CASRDPSVRRATDTQYF.

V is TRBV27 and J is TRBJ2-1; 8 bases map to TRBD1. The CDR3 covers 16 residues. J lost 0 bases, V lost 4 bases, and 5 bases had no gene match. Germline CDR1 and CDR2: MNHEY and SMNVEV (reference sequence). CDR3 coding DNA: TGTGCCAGCAGTTCCGGACAGGGAATCTCCTACAATGAGCAGTTCTTC. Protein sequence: CASSSGQGISYNEQFF.

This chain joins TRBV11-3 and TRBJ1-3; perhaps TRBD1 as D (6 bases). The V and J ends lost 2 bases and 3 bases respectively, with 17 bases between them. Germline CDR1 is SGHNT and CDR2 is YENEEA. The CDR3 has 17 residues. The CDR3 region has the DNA TGTGCCAGCAGCTTACCGAAGGGGCAGGGGATTGGAAACACCATATATTTT. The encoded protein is CASSLPKGQGIGNTIYF.

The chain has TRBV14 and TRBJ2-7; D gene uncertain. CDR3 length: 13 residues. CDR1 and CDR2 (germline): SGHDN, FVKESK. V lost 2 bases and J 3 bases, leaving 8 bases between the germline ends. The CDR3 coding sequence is TGTGCCAGCAGCCAATCCTGGAACTACGAGCAGTACTTC. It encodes CASSQSWNYEQYF.

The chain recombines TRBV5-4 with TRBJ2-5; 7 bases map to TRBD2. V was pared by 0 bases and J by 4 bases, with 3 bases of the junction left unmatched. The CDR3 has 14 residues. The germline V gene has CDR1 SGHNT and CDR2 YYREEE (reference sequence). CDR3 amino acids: CASSLGGGRETQYF. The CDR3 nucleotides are TGTGCCAGCAGCTTGGGGGGGGGACGAGAGACCCAGTACTTC.

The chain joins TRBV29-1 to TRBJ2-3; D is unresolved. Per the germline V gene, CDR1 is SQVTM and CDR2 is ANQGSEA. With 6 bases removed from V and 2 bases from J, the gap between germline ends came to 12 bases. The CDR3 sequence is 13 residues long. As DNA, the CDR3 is TGCAGCGTCTTAAAAATGAACACAGATACGCAGTATTTT. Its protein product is CSVLKMNTDTQYF.

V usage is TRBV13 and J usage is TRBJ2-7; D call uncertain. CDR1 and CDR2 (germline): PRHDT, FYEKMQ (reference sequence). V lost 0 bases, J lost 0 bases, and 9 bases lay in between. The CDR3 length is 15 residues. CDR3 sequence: CASSLGALSSYEQYF. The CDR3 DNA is TGTGCCAGCAGCTTAGGGGCTTTAAGCTCCTACGAGCAGTACTTC.

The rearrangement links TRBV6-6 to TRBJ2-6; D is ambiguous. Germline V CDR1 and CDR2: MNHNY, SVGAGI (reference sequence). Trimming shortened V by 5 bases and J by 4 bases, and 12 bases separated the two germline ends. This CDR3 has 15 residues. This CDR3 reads CASSPRRPGANVLTF. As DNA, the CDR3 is TGTGCCAGCAGTCCGAGGCGGCCCGGGGCCAACGTCCTGACTTTC.

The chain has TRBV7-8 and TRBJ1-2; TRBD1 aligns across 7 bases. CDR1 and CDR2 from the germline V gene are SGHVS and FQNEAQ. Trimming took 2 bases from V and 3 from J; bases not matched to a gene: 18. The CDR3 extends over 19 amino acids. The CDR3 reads CASSLYVGRGARIDYGYTF. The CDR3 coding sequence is TGTGCCAGCAGCTTATACGTCGGCAGGGGGGCGCGGATAGACTATGGCTACACCTTC.

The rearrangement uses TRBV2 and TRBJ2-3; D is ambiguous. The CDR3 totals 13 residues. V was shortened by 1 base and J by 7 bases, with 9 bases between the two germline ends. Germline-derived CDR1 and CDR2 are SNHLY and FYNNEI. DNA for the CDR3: TGTGCCAGCAGTGAAGAGGTTTGGAATACGCAGTATTTT. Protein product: CASSEEVWNTQYF.

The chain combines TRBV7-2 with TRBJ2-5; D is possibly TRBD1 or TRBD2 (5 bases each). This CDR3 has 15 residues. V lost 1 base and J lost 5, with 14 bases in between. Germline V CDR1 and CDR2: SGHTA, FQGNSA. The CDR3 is CASSLVGESRETQYF. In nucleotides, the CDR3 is TGTGCCAGCAGCTTAGTGGGGGAGAGTAGGGAGACCCAGTACTTC.

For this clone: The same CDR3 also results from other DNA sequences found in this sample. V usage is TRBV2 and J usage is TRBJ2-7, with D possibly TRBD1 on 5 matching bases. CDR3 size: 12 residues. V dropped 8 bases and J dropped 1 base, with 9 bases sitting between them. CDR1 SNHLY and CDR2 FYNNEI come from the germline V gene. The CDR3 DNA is TGTGCCAGCTCCGACAGTTCCTACGAGCAGTACTTC. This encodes CASSDSSYEQYF. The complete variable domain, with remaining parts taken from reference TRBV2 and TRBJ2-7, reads EPEVTQTPSHQVTQMGQEVILRCVPISNHLYFYWYRQILGQKVEFLVSFYNNEISEKSEIFDDQFSVERPDGSNFTLKIRSTKLEDSAMYFCASSDSSYEQYFGPGTRLTVT.

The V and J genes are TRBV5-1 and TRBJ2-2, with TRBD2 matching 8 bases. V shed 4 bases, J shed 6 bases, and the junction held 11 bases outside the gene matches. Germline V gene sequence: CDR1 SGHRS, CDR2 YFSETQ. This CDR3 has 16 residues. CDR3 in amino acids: CASSGRGGVNAGELFF. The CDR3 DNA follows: TGCGCCAGCAGCGGACGGGGGGGCGTTAACGCCGGGGAGCTGTTTTTT.

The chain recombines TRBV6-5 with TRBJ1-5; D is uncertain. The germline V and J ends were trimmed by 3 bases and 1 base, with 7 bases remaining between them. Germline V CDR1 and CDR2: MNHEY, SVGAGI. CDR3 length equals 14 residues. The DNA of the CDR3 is TGTGCCAGCAGTTATGCACCGAGCAATCAGCCCCAGCATTTT. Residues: CASSYAPSNQPQHF.

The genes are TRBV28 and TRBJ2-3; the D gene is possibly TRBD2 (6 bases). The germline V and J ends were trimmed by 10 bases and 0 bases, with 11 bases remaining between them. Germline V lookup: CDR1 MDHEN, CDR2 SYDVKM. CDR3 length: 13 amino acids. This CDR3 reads CAIAETSTDTQYF. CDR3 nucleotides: TGTGCCATAGCGGAGACTAGCACAGATACGCAGTATTTT.

CDR3 in amino acids: CATSSTIHQGVHSYEQYF. As DNA, the CDR3 is TGTGCCACCAGCAGTACCATTCACCAGGGGGTTCACTCCTACGAGCAGTACTTC. The chain uses TRBV15 and TRBJ2-7, with 7 bases aligning to TRBD1. V trimming: 3 bases; J trimming: 0 bases; junction bases outside the gene matches: 14. CDR3 length: 18 residues. Germline-derived CDR1 and CDR2 are LNHNV and YYDKDF (reference sequence).

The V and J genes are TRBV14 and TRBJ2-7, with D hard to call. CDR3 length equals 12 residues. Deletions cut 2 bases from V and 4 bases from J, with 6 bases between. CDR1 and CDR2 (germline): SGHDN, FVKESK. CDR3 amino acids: CASSQFKYEQYF. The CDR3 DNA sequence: TGTGCCAGCAGCCAATTTAAATACGAGCAGTACTTC.

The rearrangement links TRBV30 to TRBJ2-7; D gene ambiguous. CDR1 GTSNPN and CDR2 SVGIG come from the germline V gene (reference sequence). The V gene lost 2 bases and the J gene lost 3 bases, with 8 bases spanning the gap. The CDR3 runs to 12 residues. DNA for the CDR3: TGTGCCTGGAGTTGGGCAGACTACGAGCAGTACTTC. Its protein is CAWSWADYEQYF. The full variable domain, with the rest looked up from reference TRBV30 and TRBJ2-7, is SQTIHQWPATLVQPVGSPLSLECTVEGTSNPNLYWYRQAAGRGLQLLFYSVGIGQISSEVPQNLSASRPQDRQFILSSKKLLLSDSGFYLCAWSWADYEQYFGPGTRLTVT.